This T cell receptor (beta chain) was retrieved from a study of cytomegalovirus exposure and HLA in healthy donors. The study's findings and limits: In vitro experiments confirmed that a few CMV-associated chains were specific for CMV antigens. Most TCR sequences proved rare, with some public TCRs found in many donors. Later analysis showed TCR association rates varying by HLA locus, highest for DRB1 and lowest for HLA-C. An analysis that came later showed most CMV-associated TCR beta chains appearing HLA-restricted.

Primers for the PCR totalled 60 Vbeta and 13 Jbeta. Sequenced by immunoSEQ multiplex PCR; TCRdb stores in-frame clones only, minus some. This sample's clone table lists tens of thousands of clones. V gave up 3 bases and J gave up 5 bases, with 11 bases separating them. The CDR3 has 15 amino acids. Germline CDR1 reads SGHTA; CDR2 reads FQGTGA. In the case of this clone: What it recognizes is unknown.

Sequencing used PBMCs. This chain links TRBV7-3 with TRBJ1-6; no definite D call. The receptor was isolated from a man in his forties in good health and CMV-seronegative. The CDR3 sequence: CASSLEGRDNSPLHF. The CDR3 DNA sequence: TGTGCCAGCAGCTTGGAGGGAAGGGATAATTCACCCCTCCACTTT.